These 14 T cell receptor beta chains were all obtained from the same sample, sequenced in a study of T cells expressing NK-cell markers. After re-calling the 5' RACE reads, TCRdb lists one entry per CDR3 protein, DNA absent. The sample is made up of about 370,000 distinct CDR3 sequences, and the top ten hold about 10% of it. Specimen: blood T cells: a sorted CD56 or NKG2C T cell subset, CD4+ or CD8+ T cells, or bulk PBMC T cells (not recorded which). The origin of the receptors is a woman aged 45-59 years in good health.

The chain recombines TRBV6-5 with TRBJ2-2; TCRdb indicates TRBD2, and absent DNA this call remains unverified. The CDR3 covers 14 residues. Germline V lookup: CDR1 MNHEY, CDR2 SVGAGI. CDR3 protein: CASGEGDRTGELFF.

The V and J genes are TRBV6-4 and TRBJ2-7. Per germline, CDR1 MRHNA and CDR2 SNTAGT. The CDR3 runs to 12 residues. CDR3 residues: CAGRDASWEQYF.

The rearrangement links TRBV10-3 to TRBJ2-1; the TRBD2 assignment by TCRdb is unverifiable without DNA. This CDR3 region has 12 residues. CDR1 is ENHRY, CDR2 SYGVKD, per germline. The CDR3 here is CAIMQREKEQFF.

The chain links TRBV11-2 to TRBJ2-5; TCRdb designates TRBD2, a call that cannot be tested without DNA. Germline CDR1 and CDR2: SGHAT and FQNNGV. The CDR3 spans 15 residues. CDR3 loop: CASSLVSGGGETQYF. The variable domain in full, with the rest retrieved from reference TRBV11-2 and TRBJ2-5, is EAGVAQSPRYKIIEKRQSVAFWCNPISGHATLYWYQQILGQGPKLLIQFQNNGVVDDSQLPKDRFSAERLKGVDSTLKIQPAKLEDSAVYLCASSLVSGGGETQYFGPGTRLLVL.

This sequence joins TRBV12-3 or TRBV12-4 and TRBJ1-2; TCRdb returns TRBD1, unconfirmable since there is no DNA. CDR3 length: 11 residues. The CDR3 protein is CASSFPGPYTF.

This chain links TRBV5-1 with TRBJ2-1; the TRBD1 assignment by TCRdb is unverifiable without DNA. Germline CDR1 reads SGHRS; CDR2 reads YFSETQ. There are 17 residues in the CDR3. CDR3 in amino acids: CASSPRDPQFGLSEQFF.

The V and J genes are TRBV7-9 and TRBJ2-1; TCRdb names TRBD2, which stays unverified in the absence of DNA. The length of the CDR3 is 14 residues. The germline V gene has CDR1 SEHNR and CDR2 FQNEAQ (reference sequence). CDR3 region: CASSLVAGVDPPFF.

The V call is TRBV29-1, the J call TRBJ2-5. CDR3 length equals 11 residues. Germline V gives CDR1 SQVTM, CDR2 ANQGSEA. The CDR3 is CSVLTTVSQYF.

V gene TRBV6-1 combines with J gene TRBJ1-2; no DNA is available, so the TRBD1 call from TCRdb remains unchecked. There are 14 residues in the CDR3. Germline CDR1 and CDR2: MNHNS and SASEGT. The CDR3 spells CASSLSWTGEDYTF.

The chain uses TRBV27 and TRBJ2-1; the D gene TCRdb calls, TRBD1, cannot be checked with no DNA. The CDR3 loop spans 14 amino acids. The germline V gene encodes CDR1 MNHEY and CDR2 SMNVEV (reference sequence). CDR3 sequence: CASSLLGAGLEQFF.

The chain recombines TRBV10-3 with TRBJ1-5; the D call of TRBD1 rests on TCRdb alone, since no DNA is present to check it. Germline V gives CDR1 ENHRY, CDR2 SYGVKD. This CDR3 is built from 13 residues. The CDR3 region is CAITRDGSQPQHF.

The genes are TRBV20-1 and TRBJ2-1; the D gene TCRdb calls, TRBD2, cannot be checked with no DNA. This CDR3 contains 14 residues. Per the germline V gene, CDR1 is DFQATT and CDR2 is SNEGSKA (reference sequence). This CDR3 is CSARDRPIYNEQFF.

This chain joins TRBV5-1 and TRBJ1-2; absent DNA, TCRdb's TRBD1 call cannot be checked. The CDR3 sequence is 13 residues long. Germline CDR1 SGHRS, CDR2 YFSETQ. The CDR3 loop is CASSPGPGLGYTF.

The V call is TRBV27, the J call TRBJ2-1; the D gene TCRdb calls, TRBD2, cannot be checked with no DNA. CDR1 is MNHEY and CDR2 is SMNVEV in the germline V gene (reference sequence). The CDR3 extends over 14 amino acids. This CDR3 is CASSRTFSYNEQFF.